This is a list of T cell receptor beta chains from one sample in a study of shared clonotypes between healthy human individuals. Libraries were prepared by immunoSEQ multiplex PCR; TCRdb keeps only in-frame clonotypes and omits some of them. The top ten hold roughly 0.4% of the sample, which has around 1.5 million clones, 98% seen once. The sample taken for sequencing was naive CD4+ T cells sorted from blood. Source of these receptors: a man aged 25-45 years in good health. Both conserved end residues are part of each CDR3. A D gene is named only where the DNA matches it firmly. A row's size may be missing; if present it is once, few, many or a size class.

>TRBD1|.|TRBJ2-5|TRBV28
CASSKSGQGQETQYF
TGTGCCAGCAGTAAAAGCGGACAGGGTCAAGAGACCCAGTACTTC
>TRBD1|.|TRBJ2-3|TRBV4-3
CASSQAGTGGVTDTQYF
TGCGCCAGCAGCCAAGCTGGGACAGGGGGCGTCACAGATACGCAGTATTTT
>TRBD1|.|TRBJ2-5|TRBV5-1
CASSAETGAETQYF
TGCGCCAGCAGCGCCGAAACAGGGGCAGAGACCCAGTACTTC
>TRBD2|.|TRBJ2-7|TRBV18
CASSPNRTSGKRESYGQYF
TGTGCCAGCTCACCCAACCGGACTAGCGGGAAGAGGGAATCCTACGGCCAGTACTTC
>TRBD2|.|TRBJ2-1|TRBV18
CASSPLAGAYNEQFF
TGTGCCAGCTCACCATTAGCGGGAGCGTACAATGAGCAGTTCTTC
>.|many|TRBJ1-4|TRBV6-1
CASSESPGASEKLFF
TGTGCCAGCAGTGAAAGTCCGGGGGCTAGTGAAAAACTGTTTTTT
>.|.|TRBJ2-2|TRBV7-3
CASSPSRLGELFF
TGTGCCAGCAGCCCTAGTAGGTTGGGGGAGCTGTTTTTT
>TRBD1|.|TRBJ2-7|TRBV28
CASSETGGLYEQYF
TGTGCCAGCAGCGAGACAGGGGGCCTTTACGAGCAGTACTTC
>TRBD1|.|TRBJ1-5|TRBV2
CASSPDRGLSNQPQHF
TGTGCCAGCAGTCCGGACAGGGGGCTCTCGAATCAGCCCCAGCATTTT
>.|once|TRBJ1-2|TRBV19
CASTPTTALYGYTF
TGTGCCAGTACCCCAACGACAGCCCTCTATGGCTACACCTTC
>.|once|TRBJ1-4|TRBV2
CASSKDGHNEKLFF
TGTGCCAGCAGTAAAGACGGCCATAATGAAAAACTGTTTTTT
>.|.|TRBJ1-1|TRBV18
CASSPNEGGTEAFF
TGTGCCAGCTCACCCAACGAAGGAGGCACTGAAGCTTTCTTT
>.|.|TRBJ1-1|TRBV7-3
CASSFGQWTEAFF
TGTGCCAGCAGCTTTGGACAGTGGACTGAAGCTTTCTTT
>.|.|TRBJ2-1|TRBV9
CASSVVVADEQFF
TGTGCCAGCAGCGTAGTGGTAGCGGATGAGCAGTTCTTC
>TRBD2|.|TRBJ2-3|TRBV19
CASSIDRGGSLDTQYF
TGTGCCAGTAGTATAGATCGGGGCGGGAGTCTAGATACGCAGTATTTT
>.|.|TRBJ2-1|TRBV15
CATSRDPSVWLALNEQFF
TGTGCCACCAGCAGAGATCCGTCGGTATGGCTAGCGCTAAATGAGCAGTTCTTC
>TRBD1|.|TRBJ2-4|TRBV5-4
CASSLQGRDIQYF
TGTGCCAGCAGCCTACAGGGGCGGGACATTCAGTACTTC
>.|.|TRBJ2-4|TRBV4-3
CASSQADGRINDIQYF
TGCGCCAGCAGCCAGGCTGATGGCAGGATAAACGACATTCAGTACTTC
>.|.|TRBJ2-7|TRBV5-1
CASSLGLVYEQYF
TGCGCCAGCAGCTTGGGACTTGTATACGAGCAGTACTTC
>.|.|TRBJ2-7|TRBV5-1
CASSGVPPYEQYF
TGCGCCAGCAGCGGGGTTCCCCCCTACGAGCAGTACTTC
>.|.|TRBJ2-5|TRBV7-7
CASSPVVVGETQYF
TGTGCCAGCAGCCCGGTGGTAGTCGGCGAGACCCAGTACTTC
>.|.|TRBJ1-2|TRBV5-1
CASSSSPASNYGYTF
TGCGCCAGCAGCTCCTCTCCCGCGTCCAACTATGGCTACACCTTC
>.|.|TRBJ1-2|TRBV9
CASSGAGRLNYGYTF
TGTGCCAGCAGCGGGGCAGGACGCTTAAACTATGGCTACACCTTC
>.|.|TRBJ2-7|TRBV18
CASSRNARESYEQYF
TGTGCCAGCTCACGAAACGCCAGGGAATCCTACGAGCAGTACTTC
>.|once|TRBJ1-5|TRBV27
CASSPQGVNQPQHF
TGTGCCAGCAGTCCTCAAGGCGTCAATCAGCCCCAGCATTTT
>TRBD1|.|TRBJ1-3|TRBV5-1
CASSPTGTELNGNTIYF
TGCGCCAGCAGCCCCACAGGGACAGAACTTAATGGAAACACCATATATTTT
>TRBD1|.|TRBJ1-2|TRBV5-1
CASSSQGGTGGNYGYTF
TGCGCCAGCAGCTCACAAGGAGGGACAGGGGGCAACTATGGCTACACCTTC
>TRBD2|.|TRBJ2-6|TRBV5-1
CASSPGTSGRAAGANVLTF
TGCGCCAGCAGCCCCGGGACTAGCGGGAGGGCCGCTGGGGCCAACGTCCTGACTTTC
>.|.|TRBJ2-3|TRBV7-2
CASSFQGADTQYF
TGTGCCAGCAGCTTCCAGGGCGCAGATACGCAGTATTTT
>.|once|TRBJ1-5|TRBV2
CASSDRSGVYQPQHF
TGTGCCAGCAGTGATAGGTCAGGGGTTTATCAGCCCCAGCATTTT
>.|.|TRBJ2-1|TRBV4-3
CASSQILSEFYNEQFF
TGCGCCAGCAGCCAGATCCTTAGCGAGTTCTACAATGAGCAGTTCTTC